Listed below are T cell receptor beta chains from one sample, sequenced in a study of technical replicates of blood from several donors. Profiled with immunoSEQ multiplex PCR; TCRdb holds only in-frame clones, not every one. The sample records about 100,000 clones, approximately 95% being singletons. The sequenced sample was T cells isolated from PBMCs. These receptors were obtained from a human donor in good health. CDR3s include the opening cysteine and the closing phenylalanine or tryptophan. D genes are given only for firm matches. Size is stated for part of the rows, as once, few or many counts, or as a class when the clone is expanded.

clone size: NA; V gene: TRBV10-3; D gene: TRBD2; J gene: TRBJ2-1; CDR3 protein: CAISESGGSYNEQFF; CDR3 DNA: TGTGCCATCAGTGAGTCCGGCGGGAGCTACAATGAGCAGTTCTTC
clone size: NA; V gene: TRBV10-1; D gene: TRBD2; J gene: TRBJ2-7; CDR3 protein: CASSEGGRISNEQYF; CDR3 DNA: TGCGCCAGCAGTGAGGGCGGGAGGATTAGCAACGAGCAGTACTTC
clone size: NA; V gene: TRBV29-1; D gene: NA; J gene: TRBJ2-1; CDR3 protein: CSVEGGELTYNEQFF; CDR3 DNA: TGCAGCGTTGAAGGGGGAGAGCTAACTTACAATGAGCAGTTCTTC
clone size: NA; V gene: TRBV5-1; D gene: NA; J gene: TRBJ1-2; CDR3 protein: CASSLVPTQGYGYTF; CDR3 DNA: TGCGCCAGCAGCTTGGTACCGACACAGGGATACGGCTACACCTTC
clone size: NA; V gene: TRBV27; D gene: TRBD1; J gene: TRBJ1-5; CDR3 protein: CASSPLQGERQPQHF; CDR3 DNA: TGTGCCAGCAGTCCATTACAGGGGGAGAGACAGCCCCAGCATTTT
clone size: NA; V gene: TRBV10-3; D gene: TRBD2; J gene: TRBJ2-1; CDR3 protein: CAISESLLIGGGVNEQFF; CDR3 DNA: TGTGCCATCAGTGAGTCACTTTTGATAGGCGGGGGTGTTAATGAGCAGTTCTTC
clone size: once; V gene: TRBV4-3; D gene: TRBD2; J gene: TRBJ2-3; CDR3 protein: CASSQDISGSPRADTQYF; CDR3 DNA: TGCGCCAGCAGCCAAGATATTAGCGGGAGTCCCCGGGCAGATACGCAGTATTTT
clone size: NA; V gene: TRBV11-3; D gene: NA; J gene: TRBJ2-2; CDR3 protein: CANSFLLTGELFF; CDR3 DNA: TGTGCCAACAGCTTTCTTCTCACCGGGGAGCTGTTTTTT
clone size: NA; V gene: TRBV15; D gene: TRBD1; J gene: TRBJ2-7; CDR3 protein: CATSSTRQGYYEQYF; CDR3 DNA: TGTGCCACCAGCAGCACCCGACAGGGATACTACGAGCAGTACTTC
clone size: NA; V gene: TRBV5-1; D gene: NA; J gene: TRBJ2-7; CDR3 protein: CASSLNQGPGREQYF; CDR3 DNA: TGCGCCAGCAGCTTGAACCAGGGCCCTGGTCGCGAGCAGTACTTC
clone size: NA; V gene: TRBV6-6; D gene: TRBD1; J gene: TRBJ1-2; CDR3 protein: CASSSIRTGGTHGYTF; CDR3 DNA: TGTGCCAGCAGTTCCATCAGGACAGGGGGCACTCATGGCTACACCTTC
clone size: NA; V gene: TRBV6-6; D gene: NA; J gene: TRBJ1-5; CDR3 protein: CASSTDQGQPQHF; CDR3 DNA: TGTGCCAGCAGCACTGACCAGGGGCAGCCCCAGCATTTT
clone size: NA; V gene: TRBV19; D gene: NA; J gene: TRBJ1-2; CDR3 protein: CASSIGGANGYTF; CDR3 DNA: TGTGCCAGTAGTATTGGGGGCGCAAATGGCTACACCTTC
clone size: NA; V gene: TRBV5-1; D gene: TRBD1; J gene: TRBJ1-2; CDR3 protein: CASSLVTGVGYGYTF; CDR3 DNA: TGCGCCAGCAGCTTGGTTACAGGGGTGGGCTATGGCTACACCTTC
clone size: NA; V gene: TRBV25-1; D gene: TRBD2; J gene: TRBJ2-5; CDR3 protein: CASSKTGLAIDF; CDR3 DNA: TGTGCCAGCAGTAAAACTGGACTAGCCATCGACTTC
clone size: NA; V gene: TRBV9; D gene: TRBD1; J gene: TRBJ2-6; CDR3 protein: CASSPHGPGGGSGANVLTF; CDR3 DNA: TGTGCCAGCAGCCCCCACGGGCCAGGGGGTGGATCTGGGGCCAACGTCCTGACTTTC
clone size: NA; V gene: TRBV6-5; D gene: TRBD1; J gene: TRBJ2-7; CDR3 protein: CASRTGLTYEQYF; CDR3 DNA: TGTGCCAGCAGGACAGGGTTAACCTACGAGCAGTACTTC
clone size: medium-sized; V gene: TRBV10-3; D gene: TRBD1; J gene: TRBJ1-1; CDR3 protein: CAINGQGNTEAFF; CDR3 DNA: TGTGCCATCAATGGACAGGGCAACACTGAAGCTTTCTTT
clone size: once; V gene: TRBV28; D gene: TRBD2; J gene: TRBJ2-1; CDR3 protein: CAIRPSGGNEQFF; CDR3 DNA: TGTGCCATCAGGCCTAGCGGGGGCAATGAGCAGTTCTTC
clone size: NA; V gene: TRBV19; D gene: NA; J gene: TRBJ1-1; CDR3 protein: CASIRTSNTEAFF; CDR3 DNA: TGTGCCAGTATACGTACTTCGAACACTGAAGCTTTCTTT
clone size: NA; V gene: TRBV6-5; D gene: TRBD1; J gene: TRBJ1-1; CDR3 protein: CASSRTGEAFF; CDR3 DNA: TGTGCCAGCAGCCGGACAGGGGAAGCTTTCTTT
clone size: NA; V gene: TRBV29-1; D gene: TRBD1; J gene: TRBJ1-5; CDR3 protein: CSVGQGDQPQHF; CDR3 DNA: TGCAGCGTAGGACAGGGCGATCAGCCCCAGCATTTT
clone size: once; V gene: TRBV29-1; D gene: TRBD1; J gene: TRBJ2-7; CDR3 protein: CSVVPPSGTGTYEQYF; CDR3 DNA: TGCAGCGTTGTCCCACCATCCGGGACAGGTACCTACGAGCAGTACTTC
clone size: NA; V gene: TRBV29-1; D gene: NA; J gene: TRBJ1-4; CDR3 protein: CSVEDQGGAHEKLFF; CDR3 DNA: TGCAGCGTTGAAGATCAAGGGGGGGCGCATGAAAAACTGTTTTTT
clone size: NA; V gene: TRBV5-1; D gene: TRBD2; J gene: TRBJ2-1; CDR3 protein: CASSLWGGDNEQFF; CDR3 DNA: TGCGCCAGCAGCTTGTGGGGGGGGGACAATGAGCAGTTCTTC
clone size: NA; V gene: TRBV27; D gene: TRBD1; J gene: TRBJ2-7; CDR3 protein: CASRDPTGPPYEQYF; CDR3 DNA: TGTGCCAGCAGGGACCCGACAGGGCCCCCCTACGAGCAGTACTTC
clone size: NA; V gene: TRBV7-8; D gene: NA; J gene: TRBJ1-5; CDR3 protein: CASSFGGNNQPQHF; CDR3 DNA: TGTGCCAGCAGCTTCGGGGGAAACAATCAGCCCCAGCATTTT
clone size: NA; V gene: TRBV9; D gene: TRBD2; J gene: TRBJ2-3; CDR3 protein: CASSATGLAPHTQYF; CDR3 DNA: TGTGCCAGCAGCGCCACGGGACTAGCGCCCCATACGCAGTATTTT
clone size: NA; V gene: TRBV6-1; D gene: TRBD1; J gene: TRBJ1-2; CDR3 protein: CASSGAYRGWSGYTF; CDR3 DNA: TGTGCCAGCAGTGGAGCTTACAGGGGATGGTCTGGCTACACCTTC